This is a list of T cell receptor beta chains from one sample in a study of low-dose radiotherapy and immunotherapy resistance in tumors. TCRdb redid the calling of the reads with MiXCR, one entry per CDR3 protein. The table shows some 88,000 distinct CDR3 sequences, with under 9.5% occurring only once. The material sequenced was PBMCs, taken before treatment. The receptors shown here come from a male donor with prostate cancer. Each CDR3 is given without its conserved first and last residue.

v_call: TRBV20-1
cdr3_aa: SAASSTDTQY

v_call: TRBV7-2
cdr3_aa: ASSVNPGGHREAQY

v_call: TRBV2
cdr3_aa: ASSLGRENIQY

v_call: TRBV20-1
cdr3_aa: SVNGPGGKDGELFF

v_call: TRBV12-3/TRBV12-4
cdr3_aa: ASSGTGAEGWSYGYT

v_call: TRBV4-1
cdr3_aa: ASSEDIGPQH

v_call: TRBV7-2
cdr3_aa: ASRDLAGGGNEQF

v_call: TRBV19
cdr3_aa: ASSPGTTNTGELF

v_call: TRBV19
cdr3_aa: ASMEGAETNYGYT

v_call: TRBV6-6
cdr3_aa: ASSYRTGIGTDTQY

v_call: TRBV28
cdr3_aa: ASSKTRTASYEQY

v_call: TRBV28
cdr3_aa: ASTTQTGHYNEQF

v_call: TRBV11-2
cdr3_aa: ASSLDKGLAFEF

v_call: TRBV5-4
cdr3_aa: ASSLVSGLTYNEQF

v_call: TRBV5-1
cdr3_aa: ASSLPGQGTGELFF

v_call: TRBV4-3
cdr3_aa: ASSQDKTSGTLQQY

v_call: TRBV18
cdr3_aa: ASSPDTGQGVNSPLH

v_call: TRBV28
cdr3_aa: ASSLSGASTDTQY

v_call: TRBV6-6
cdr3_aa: ASSYSKSAEQY

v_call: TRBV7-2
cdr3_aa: ASSAGGPTQETQY

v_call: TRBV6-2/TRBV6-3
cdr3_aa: ASRKRIADTQY

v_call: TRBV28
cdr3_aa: ASSLGAGVGNQPQH

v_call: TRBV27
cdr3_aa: ASKRAGTDTQY

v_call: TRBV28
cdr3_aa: ASSLRVKTQY

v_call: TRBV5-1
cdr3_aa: ASSPFRAYEQF

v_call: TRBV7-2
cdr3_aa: ASGVPEAF

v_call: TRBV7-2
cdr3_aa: ASSFGGPTYEQY

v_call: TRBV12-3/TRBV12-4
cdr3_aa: ASSWINYGYT

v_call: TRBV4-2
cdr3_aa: ASSQPSTGGYGYT

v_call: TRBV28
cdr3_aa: ASGEEQY

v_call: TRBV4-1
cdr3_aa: ASSQESSGNNEQF

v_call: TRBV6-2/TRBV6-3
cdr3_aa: ASSFWSGRPPYEQY

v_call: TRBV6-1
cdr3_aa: ASSERTGRDAEAF

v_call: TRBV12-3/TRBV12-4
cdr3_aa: ASSLFGIRDNQPQH

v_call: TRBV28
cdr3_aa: ASSRRGAGRGYT

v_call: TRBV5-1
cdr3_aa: ASSLDSGTGGRQY

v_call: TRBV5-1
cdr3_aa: ASSPPLAGVYEQY

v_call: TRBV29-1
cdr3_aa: EYRDSNTEAF

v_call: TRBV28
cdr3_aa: ASSFRVGGNIQY

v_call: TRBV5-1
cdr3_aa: ASSLSPGQNSGANVLT

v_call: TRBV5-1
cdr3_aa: ASSLPGFSNQPQH

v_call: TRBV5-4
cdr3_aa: ASSPSGTNIQY

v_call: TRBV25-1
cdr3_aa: ASSARYEQY

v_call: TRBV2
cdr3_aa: ASSERGLTLSSGANVLI

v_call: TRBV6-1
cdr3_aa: ASSPSGGRHSEQF